This is a list of T cell receptor beta chains from one sample in a study of shared clonotypes between healthy human individuals. Using immunoSEQ multiplex PCR, the repertoire was profiled, and TCRdb retains in-frame clones only, with some absent. The data hold 2 million to 2.5 million clones, with approximately 95% observed a single time. Sequencing was done on a sample of naive CD4+ T cells from PBMCs. The receptors were gathered from a man aged 18 to 30 in good health. Some clones in this sample may be carry-over from other donors' samples. Each CDR3 is given with its conserved first and last residue. D genes are given only for firm matches. Clone size is stated in some rows and not others, as once, few, many or a class when expanded.

cdr3_length: 12
j_call: TRBJ1-4
d_call: .
v_call: TRBV28
clone_size: .
cdr3_nt: TGTGCCAGCAGGAGCGGAGGGGAAAAACTGTTTTTT
cdr3_aa: CASRSGGEKLFF

cdr3_length: 15
j_call: TRBJ1-5
d_call: TRBD1
v_call: TRBV10-3
clone_size: .
cdr3_nt: TGTGCCATCAGCGAACAGGGGGCAGGGGGTCAGCCCCAGCATTTT
cdr3_aa: CAISEQGAGGQPQHF

cdr3_length: 16
j_call: TRBJ1-5
d_call: .
v_call: TRBV28
clone_size: .
cdr3_nt: TGTGCCAGCAGTTTTAGACGGATCACAAGCAATCAGCCCCAGCATTTT
cdr3_aa: CASSFRRITSNQPQHF

cdr3_length: 14
j_call: TRBJ1-5
d_call: .
v_call: TRBV6-5
clone_size: .
cdr3_nt: TGTGCCAGCAGCCTTAACAGGGCCCAGCAGCCCCAGCATTTT
cdr3_aa: CASSLNRAQQPQHF

cdr3_length: 13
j_call: TRBJ2-5
d_call: TRBD2
v_call: TRBV19
clone_size: .
cdr3_nt: TGTGCCAGTAAGCTAGCGGGATCAGAGACCCAGTACTTC
cdr3_aa: CASKLAGSETQYF

cdr3_length: 15
j_call: TRBJ2-1
d_call: TRBD2
v_call: TRBV5-1
clone_size: .
cdr3_nt: TGCGCCAGCAGCTCACTGACTAGCGGGAGTAATGAGCAGTTCTTC
cdr3_aa: CASSSLTSGSNEQFF

cdr3_length: 13
j_call: TRBJ2-5
d_call: .
v_call: TRBV7-6
clone_size: .
cdr3_nt: TGTGCCAGCAGCTACGCGCCCCAAGAGACCCAGTACTTC
cdr3_aa: CASSYAPQETQYF

cdr3_length: 13
j_call: TRBJ2-5
d_call: .
v_call: TRBV5-1
clone_size: .
cdr3_nt: TGCGCCAGCAGCCTTGGACTTGCTACGACCCAGTACTTC
cdr3_aa: CASSLGLATTQYF

cdr3_length: 12
j_call: TRBJ2-5
d_call: .
v_call: TRBV5-4
clone_size: .
cdr3_nt: TGTGCCAGCAGCGCCCAGTCGGAGACCCAGTACTTC
cdr3_aa: CASSAQSETQYF

cdr3_length: 15
j_call: TRBJ1-2
d_call: TRBD1
v_call: TRBV6-1
clone_size: .
cdr3_nt: TGTGCCAGCAGTGAAGCCGGGACAGGGTACTATGGCTACACCTTC
cdr3_aa: CASSEAGTGYYGYTF

cdr3_length: 18
j_call: TRBJ2-5
d_call: TRBD2
v_call: TRBV7-6
clone_size: .
cdr3_nt: TGTGCCAGCAGCTTAGTTTGGACTAGCGGGAGTTCGTGGGAGACCCAGTACTTC
cdr3_aa: CASSLVWTSGSSWETQYF

cdr3_length: 16
j_call: TRBJ2-2
d_call: .
v_call: TRBV7-2
clone_size: .
cdr3_nt: TGTGCCAGCAGCTTAGCGCTCCCAGGGCCCTATGGGGAGCTGTTTTTT
cdr3_aa: CASSLALPGPYGELFF

cdr3_length: 18
j_call: TRBJ2-5
d_call: .
v_call: TRBV11-2
clone_size: .
cdr3_nt: TGTGCCAGCAGCTTAAGAGGATCGGCATCTATCATCCAAGAGACCCAGTACTTC
cdr3_aa: CASSLRGSASIIQETQYF

cdr3_length: 14
j_call: TRBJ1-1
d_call: TRBD1
v_call: TRBV5-1
clone_size: .
cdr3_nt: TGCGCCAGCAGCCGGGACAGGGGTGGCACTGAAGCTTTCTTT
cdr3_aa: CASSRDRGGTEAFF

cdr3_length: 14
j_call: TRBJ2-7
d_call: .
v_call: TRBV5-1
clone_size: .
cdr3_nt: TGCGCCAGCAGCTTGGTGGCAGGCTCCTACGAGCAGTACTTC
cdr3_aa: CASSLVAGSYEQYF

cdr3_length: 17
j_call: TRBJ2-1
d_call: TRBD2
v_call: TRBV4-1
clone_size: .
cdr3_nt: TGCGCCAGCAGCCCGAATCTAGCGGGTAGCTCCTACAATGAGCAGTTCTTC
cdr3_aa: CASSPNLAGSSYNEQFF

cdr3_length: 14
j_call: TRBJ2-2
d_call: .
v_call: TRBV6-1
clone_size: .
cdr3_nt: TGTGCCAGCAGTGACCAGCCGGGCACCGGGGAGCTGTTTTTT
cdr3_aa: CASSDQPGTGELFF

cdr3_length: 11
j_call: TRBJ1-4
d_call: TRBD1
v_call: TRBV18
clone_size: once
cdr3_nt: TGTGCCAGCTCACCGGACAGGATACTGTTTTTT
cdr3_aa: CASSPDRILFF

cdr3_length: 17
j_call: TRBJ2-3
d_call: .
v_call: TRBV7-9
clone_size: .
cdr3_nt: TGTGCCAGCAGCTTAGGGCCACCAGGACAGATCACAGATACGCAGTATTTT
cdr3_aa: CASSLGPPGQITDTQYF

cdr3_length: 13
j_call: TRBJ1-1
d_call: .
v_call: TRBV28
clone_size: .
cdr3_nt: TGTGCCAGCACTTCCGGGGTAAAGACTGAAGCTTTCTTT
cdr3_aa: CASTSGVKTEAFF

cdr3_length: 16
j_call: TRBJ2-1
d_call: TRBD2
v_call: TRBV5-1
clone_size: once
cdr3_nt: TGCGCCAGCAGCTGGGGACTAGCGGGAGATTCGGATGAGCAGTTCTTC
cdr3_aa: CASSWGLAGDSDEQFF

cdr3_length: 14
j_call: TRBJ2-7
d_call: .
v_call: TRBV5-1
clone_size: once
cdr3_nt: TGCGCCAGCAGCTTGTCAGGGGCCTCCTACGAGCAGTACTTC
cdr3_aa: CASSLSGASYEQYF

cdr3_length: 16
j_call: TRBJ2-3
d_call: TRBD2
v_call: TRBV19
clone_size: .
cdr3_nt: TGTGCCAGTAGTATAGGGGCTAGCGGGAGAAAAGATACGCAGTATTTT
cdr3_aa: CASSIGASGRKDTQYF

cdr3_length: 11
j_call: TRBJ1-3
d_call: .
v_call: TRBV5-6
clone_size: once
cdr3_nt: TGTGCCTCCTCAAGGGGGGCCACCATATATTTT
cdr3_aa: CASSRGATIYF

cdr3_length: 15
j_call: TRBJ1-1
d_call: .
v_call: TRBV5-4
clone_size: once
cdr3_nt: TGTGCCAGCAGCTTGGCACGGCTGATGAACACTGAAGCTTTCTTT
cdr3_aa: CASSLARLMNTEAFF

cdr3_length: 14
j_call: TRBJ1-1
d_call: .
v_call: TRBV29-1
clone_size: few
cdr3_nt: TGCAGCGTTGTCTTGGGACCGCGGAACACTGAAGCTTTCTTT
cdr3_aa: CSVVLGPRNTEAFF

cdr3_length: 14
j_call: TRBJ1-1
d_call: .
v_call: TRBV25-1
clone_size: .
cdr3_nt: TGTGCCAGCAGTGTACTAGGGCCGAACACTGAAGCTTTCTTT
cdr3_aa: CASSVLGPNTEAFF

cdr3_length: 14
j_call: TRBJ2-7
d_call: TRBD1
v_call: TRBV11-2
clone_size: .
cdr3_nt: TGTGCCAGCAGCGCGGGACAGGGTTCCTACGAGCAGTACTTC
cdr3_aa: CASSAGQGSYEQYF

cdr3_length: 15
j_call: TRBJ2-1
d_call: TRBD1
v_call: TRBV7-3
clone_size: once
cdr3_nt: TGTGCCAGCAGCTTACAGGGGGCCACCTACAATGAGCAGTTCTTC
cdr3_aa: CASSLQGATYNEQFF

cdr3_length: 14
j_call: TRBJ1-2
d_call: TRBD1
v_call: TRBV11-2
clone_size: .
cdr3_nt: TGTGCCAGCAGCCCCCGAGACAGGGGCTATGGCTACACCTTC
cdr3_aa: CASSPRDRGYGYTF

cdr3_length: 14
j_call: TRBJ1-1
d_call: .
v_call: TRBV28
clone_size: .
cdr3_nt: TGTGCCAGCACCCCAGGGTCGCCGAGCACTGAAGCTTTCTTT
cdr3_aa: CASTPGSPSTEAFF

cdr3_length: 11
j_call: TRBJ1-6
d_call: TRBD1
v_call: TRBV25-1
clone_size: once
cdr3_nt: TGTGCCAACAGGGGCACAGCACCCCTCCACTTT
cdr3_aa: CANRGTAPLHF

cdr3_length: 17
j_call: TRBJ2-3
d_call: TRBD2
v_call: TRBV5-4
clone_size: .
cdr3_nt: TGTGCCAGCAGCTTGGGACCGACTAGCGGCGACACAGATACGCAGTATTTT
cdr3_aa: CASSLGPTSGDTDTQYF

cdr3_length: 16
j_call: TRBJ2-5
d_call: TRBD2
v_call: TRBV4-2
clone_size: .
cdr3_nt: TGTGCCAGCAGCCGCGCAACGGCGGGAGAGGGGGAGACCCAGTACTTC
cdr3_aa: CASSRATAGEGETQYF

cdr3_length: 16
j_call: TRBJ2-5
d_call: TRBD2
v_call: TRBV7-9
clone_size: .
cdr3_nt: TGTGCCAGCAGCCACACCCGGGGAGGGTGGAGGGAGACCCAGTACTTC
cdr3_aa: CASSHTRGGWRETQYF

cdr3_length: 15
j_call: TRBJ1-2
d_call: .
v_call: TRBV28
clone_size: .
cdr3_nt: TGTGCCAGCAGTTATCCGGGGGCTATTAACTATGGCTACACCTTC
cdr3_aa: CASSYPGAINYGYTF

cdr3_length: 13
j_call: TRBJ2-3
d_call: .
v_call: TRBV6-5
clone_size: .
cdr3_nt: TGTGCCAGCAGACTAAGCTACACAGATACGCAGTATTTT
cdr3_aa: CASRLSYTDTQYF

cdr3_length: 17
j_call: TRBJ2-7
d_call: .
v_call: TRBV6-1
clone_size: .
cdr3_nt: TGTGCCAGCAGTGAAGCGCTCGGGAGGGACAGGACCTACGAGCAGTACTTC
cdr3_aa: CASSEALGRDRTYEQYF

cdr3_length: 15
j_call: TRBJ2-1
d_call: TRBD2
v_call: TRBV7-3
clone_size: .
cdr3_nt: TGTGCCAGCAGCCCAAGACTAGCGGGCAACAATGAGCAGTTCTTC
cdr3_aa: CASSPRLAGNNEQFF

cdr3_length: 15
j_call: TRBJ2-1
d_call: TRBD2
v_call: TRBV29-1
clone_size: once
cdr3_nt: TGCAGCGTTGAAGATGGTAGCGGGAGTAGCGATGAGCAGTTCTTC
cdr3_aa: CSVEDGSGSSDEQFF

cdr3_length: 14
j_call: TRBJ2-7
d_call: .
v_call: TRBV4-1
clone_size: once
cdr3_nt: TGCGCCAGCAGCCAAGAGGGACATCCCTACGAGCAGTACTTC
cdr3_aa: CASSQEGHPYEQYF

cdr3_length: 14
j_call: TRBJ2-3
d_call: .
v_call: TRBV6-5
clone_size: .
cdr3_nt: TGTGCCAGCCGACCCTCGTCGGGATCTTGGTCGCAGTATTTT
cdr3_aa: CASRPSSGSWSQYF

cdr3_length: 15
j_call: TRBJ1-5
d_call: .
v_call: TRBV6-6
clone_size: once
cdr3_nt: TGTGCCAGCACCCAATCCCCAGGACAGCTTCAGCCCCAGCATTTT
cdr3_aa: CASTQSPGQLQPQHF

cdr3_length: 13
j_call: TRBJ1-1
d_call: .
v_call: TRBV7-2
clone_size: .
cdr3_nt: TGTGCCAGCAGCCTTCGAATGAACACTGAAGCTTTCTTT
cdr3_aa: CASSLRMNTEAFF

cdr3_length: 18
j_call: TRBJ2-3
d_call: TRBD2
v_call: TRBV7-9
clone_size: .
cdr3_nt: TGTGCCAGCAGCGGACGACTAGCGGGACCCACTAGCACAGATACGCAGTATTTT
cdr3_aa: CASSGRLAGPTSTDTQYF

cdr3_length: 14
j_call: TRBJ1-5
d_call: TRBD1
v_call: TRBV5-1
clone_size: .
cdr3_nt: TGCGCCAGCAGCGCTGGGACAGTCAATCAGCCCCAGCATTTT
cdr3_aa: CASSAGTVNQPQHF

cdr3_length: 15
j_call: TRBJ2-7
d_call: .
v_call: TRBV15
clone_size: .
cdr3_nt: TGTGCCACCAGCAGAGATTTAGCGGACTCCTACGAGCAGTACTTC
cdr3_aa: CATSRDLADSYEQYF

cdr3_length: 11
j_call: TRBJ2-5
d_call: .
v_call: TRBV29-1
clone_size: .
cdr3_nt: TGCAGCGTTGGGCGGCAAGAGACCCAGTACTTC
cdr3_aa: CSVGRQETQYF

cdr3_length: 15
j_call: TRBJ1-2
d_call: .
v_call: TRBV10-1
clone_size: .
cdr3_nt: TGCGCCAGCAGTGATGACACAGGGTCTCTGCATGGCTACACCTTC
cdr3_aa: CASSDDTGSLHGYTF

cdr3_length: 15
j_call: TRBJ2-1
d_call: TRBD2
v_call: TRBV9
clone_size: .
cdr3_nt: TGTGCCAGCACCCTTAGCGGGAGAGCAAACAATGAGCAGTTCTTC
cdr3_aa: CASTLSGRANNEQFF